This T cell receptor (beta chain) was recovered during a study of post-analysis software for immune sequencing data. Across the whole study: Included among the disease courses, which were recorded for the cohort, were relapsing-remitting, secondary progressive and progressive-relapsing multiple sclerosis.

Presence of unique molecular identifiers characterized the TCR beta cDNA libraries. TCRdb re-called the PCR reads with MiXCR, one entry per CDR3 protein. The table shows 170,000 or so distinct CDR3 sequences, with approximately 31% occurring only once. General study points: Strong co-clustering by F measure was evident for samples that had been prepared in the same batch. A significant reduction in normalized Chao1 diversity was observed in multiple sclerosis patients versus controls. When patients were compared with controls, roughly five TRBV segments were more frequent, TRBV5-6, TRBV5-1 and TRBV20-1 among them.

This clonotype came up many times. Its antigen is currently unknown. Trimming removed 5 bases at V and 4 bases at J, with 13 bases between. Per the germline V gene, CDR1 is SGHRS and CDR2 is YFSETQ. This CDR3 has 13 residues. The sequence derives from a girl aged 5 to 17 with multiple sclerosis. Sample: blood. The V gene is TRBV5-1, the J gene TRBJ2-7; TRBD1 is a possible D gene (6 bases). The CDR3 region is CASSMGALYEQYF. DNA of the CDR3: TGCGCCAGCAGTATGGGGGCCTTGTACGAGCAGTACTTC. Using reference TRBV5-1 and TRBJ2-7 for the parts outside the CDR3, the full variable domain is KAGVTQTPRYLIKTRGQQVTLSCSPISGHRSVSWYQQTPGQGLQFLFEYFSETQRNKGNFPGRFSGRQFSNSRSEMNVSTLELGDSALYLCASSMGALYEQYFGPGTRLTVT.